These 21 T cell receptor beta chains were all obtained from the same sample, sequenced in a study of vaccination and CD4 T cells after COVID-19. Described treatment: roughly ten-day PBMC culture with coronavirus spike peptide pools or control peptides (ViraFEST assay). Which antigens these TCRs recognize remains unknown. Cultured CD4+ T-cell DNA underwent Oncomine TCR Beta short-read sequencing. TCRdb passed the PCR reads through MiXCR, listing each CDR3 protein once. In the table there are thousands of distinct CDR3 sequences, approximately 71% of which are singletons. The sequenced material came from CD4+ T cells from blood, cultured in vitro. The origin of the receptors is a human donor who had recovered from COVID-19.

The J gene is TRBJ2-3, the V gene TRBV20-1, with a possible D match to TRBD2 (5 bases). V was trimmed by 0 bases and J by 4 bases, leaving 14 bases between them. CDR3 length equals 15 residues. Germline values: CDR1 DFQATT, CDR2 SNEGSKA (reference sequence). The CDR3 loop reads CSARDRGGRADTQYF. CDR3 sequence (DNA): TGCAGTGCTAGAGATCGAGGCGGGCGAGCAGATACGCAGTATTTT.

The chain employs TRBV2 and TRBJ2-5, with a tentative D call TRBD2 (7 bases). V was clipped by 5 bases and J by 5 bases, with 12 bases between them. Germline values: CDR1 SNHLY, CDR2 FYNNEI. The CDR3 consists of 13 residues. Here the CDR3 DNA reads TGTGCCAGCAGTTCGGGGGGCCTGGAGACCCAGTACTTC. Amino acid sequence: CASSSGGLETQYF.

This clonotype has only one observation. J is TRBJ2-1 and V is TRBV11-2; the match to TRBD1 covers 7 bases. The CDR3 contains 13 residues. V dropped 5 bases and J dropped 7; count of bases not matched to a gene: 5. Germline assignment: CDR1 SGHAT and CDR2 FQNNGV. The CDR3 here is CASSADRENEQFF. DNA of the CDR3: TGTGCCAGCAGCGCAGACAGGGAGAATGAGCAGTTCTTC.

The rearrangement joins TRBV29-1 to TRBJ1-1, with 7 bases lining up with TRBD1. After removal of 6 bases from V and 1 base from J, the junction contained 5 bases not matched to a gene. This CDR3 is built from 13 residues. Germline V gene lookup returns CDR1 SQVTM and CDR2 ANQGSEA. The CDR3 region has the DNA TGCAGCGTGAACCGGGACAGGAACACTGAAGCTTTCTTT. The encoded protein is CSVNRDRNTEAFF.

The CDR3 region is CASSPQRELDTQYF. The DNA of the CDR3 is TGTGCCAGCAGCCCCCAGCGGGAGTTAGATACGCAGTATTTT. The V call is TRBV7-2, the J call TRBJ2-3, with 8 bases matching TRBD2. This CDR3 region has 14 residues. Germline V gene data show CDR1 as SGHTA and CDR2 as FQGNSA. Trimming took 5 bases from V and 5 from J; bases not matched to a gene: 6.

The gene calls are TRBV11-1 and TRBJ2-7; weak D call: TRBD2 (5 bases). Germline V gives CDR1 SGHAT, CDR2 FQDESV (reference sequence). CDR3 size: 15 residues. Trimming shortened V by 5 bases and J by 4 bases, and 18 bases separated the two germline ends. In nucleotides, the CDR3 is TGTGCCAGCAGCGCCCGCATCCGGGATGCTTACGAGCAGTACTTC. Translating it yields CASSARIRDAYEQYF. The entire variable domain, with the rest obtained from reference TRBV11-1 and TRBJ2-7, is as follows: EAEVAQSPRYKITEKSQAVAFWCDPISGHATLYWYRQILGQGPELLVQFQDESVVDDSQLPKDRFSAERLKGVDSTLKIQPAELGDSAMYLCASSARIRDAYEQYFGPGTRLTVT.

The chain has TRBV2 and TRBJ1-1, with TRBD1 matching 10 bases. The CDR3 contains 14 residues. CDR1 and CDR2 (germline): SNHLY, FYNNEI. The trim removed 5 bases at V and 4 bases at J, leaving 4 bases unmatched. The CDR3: CASSPRTGGTEAFF. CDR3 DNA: TGTGCCAGCAGTCCTAGGACAGGGGGCACTGAAGCTTTCTTT.

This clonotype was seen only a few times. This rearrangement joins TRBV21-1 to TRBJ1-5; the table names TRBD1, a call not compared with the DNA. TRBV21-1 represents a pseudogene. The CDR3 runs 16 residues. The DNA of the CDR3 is TGTGCCAGCGCCAATACTCAGGGGGGATGCAATCAGCCCCAGCATTTT. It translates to CASANTQGGCNQPQHF.

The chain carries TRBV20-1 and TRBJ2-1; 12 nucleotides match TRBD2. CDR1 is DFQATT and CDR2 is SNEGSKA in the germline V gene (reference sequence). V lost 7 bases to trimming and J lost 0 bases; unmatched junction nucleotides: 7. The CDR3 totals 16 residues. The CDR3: CSVMTSGGHSYNEQFF. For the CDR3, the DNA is TGCAGTGTCATGACTAGCGGGGGTCACTCCTACAATGAGCAGTTCTTC.

The CDR3 DNA reads as TGTGCCAGCACCAGCCCCAAAACCCGGGGGAACACTGAAGCTTTCTTT. This sequence encodes CASTSPKTRGNTEAFF. J is TRBJ1-1 and V is TRBV28; D ambiguous. Germline V gene sequence: CDR1 MDHEN, CDR2 SYDVKM. This CDR3 comprises 16 residues. Trimming removed 7 bases at V and 1 base at J, with 19 bases between.

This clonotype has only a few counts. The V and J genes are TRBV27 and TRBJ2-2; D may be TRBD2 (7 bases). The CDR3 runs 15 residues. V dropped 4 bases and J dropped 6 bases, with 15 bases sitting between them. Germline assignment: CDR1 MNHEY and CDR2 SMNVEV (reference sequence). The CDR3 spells CASSWAGALPGELFF. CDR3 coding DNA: TGTGCCAGCAGTTGGGCGGGGGCTCTGCCCGGGGAGCTGTTTTTT.

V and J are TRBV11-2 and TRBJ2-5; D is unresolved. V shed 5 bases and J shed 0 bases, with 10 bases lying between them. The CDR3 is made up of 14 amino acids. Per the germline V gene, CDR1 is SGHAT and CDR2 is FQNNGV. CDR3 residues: CASSPGPDQETQYF. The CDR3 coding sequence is TGTGCCAGCAGCCCAGGACCTGACCAAGAGACCCAGTACTTC.

This CDR3 reads CSANRGQETQYF. The DNA for the CDR3 is TGCAGTGCTAACCGGGGCCAAGAGACCCAGTACTTC. The V and J genes are TRBV20-1 and TRBJ2-5; D may be TRBD2 (5 bases). Germline lookup yields CDR1 DFQATT and CDR2 SNEGSKA (reference sequence). This CDR3 comprises 12 residues. The V end lost 4 bases, the J end lost 1 base, and 7 bases lay between the germline ends.

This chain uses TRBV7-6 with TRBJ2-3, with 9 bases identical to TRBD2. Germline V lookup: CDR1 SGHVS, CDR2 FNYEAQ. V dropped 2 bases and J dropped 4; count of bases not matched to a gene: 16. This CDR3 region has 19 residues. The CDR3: CASSLSQFLGGGDADTQYF. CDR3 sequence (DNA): TGTGCCAGCAGCTTATCCCAATTCCTCGGCGGGGGGGACGCAGATACGCAGTATTTT. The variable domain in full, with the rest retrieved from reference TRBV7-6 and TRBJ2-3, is GAGVSQSPRYKVTKRGQDVALRCDPISGHVSLYWYRQALGQGPEFLTYFNYEAQQDKSGLPNDRFSAERPEGSISTLTIQRTEQRDSAMYRCASSLSQFLGGGDADTQYFGPGTRLTVL.

The CDR3 here is CASTTGGDYGYTF. Here the CDR3 DNA reads TGTGCCAGTACGACAGGGGGGGACTATGGCTACACCTTC. The V call is TRBV10-3, the J call TRBJ1-2, with 9 bases that match TRBD1. Germline V lookup: CDR1 ENHRY, CDR2 SYGVKD. The V gene end was trimmed by 10 bases and the J gene end by 3 bases; junction bases not matched to a gene: 6. The CDR3 is 13 amino acids.

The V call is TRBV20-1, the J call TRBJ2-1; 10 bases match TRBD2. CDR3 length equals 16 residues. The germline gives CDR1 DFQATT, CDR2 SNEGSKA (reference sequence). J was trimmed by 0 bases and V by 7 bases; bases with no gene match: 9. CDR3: CSVTSGAAYSYNEQFF. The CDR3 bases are TGCAGTGTAACTAGCGGGGCAGCCTACTCCTACAATGAGCAGTTCTTC.

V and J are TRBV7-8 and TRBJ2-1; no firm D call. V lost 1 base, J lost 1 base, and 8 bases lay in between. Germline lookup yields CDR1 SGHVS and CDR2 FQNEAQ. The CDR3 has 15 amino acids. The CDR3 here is CASSLGARSYNEQFF. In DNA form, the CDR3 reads TGTGCCAGCAGCTTAGGAGCCCGGTCCTACAATGAGCAGTTCTTC. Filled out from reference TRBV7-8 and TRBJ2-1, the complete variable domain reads GAGVSQSPRYKVAKRGQDVALRCDPISGHVSLFWYQQALGQGPEFLTYFQNEAQLDKSGLPSDRFFAERPEGSVSTLKIQRTQQEDSAVYLCASSLGARSYNEQFFGPGTRLTVL.

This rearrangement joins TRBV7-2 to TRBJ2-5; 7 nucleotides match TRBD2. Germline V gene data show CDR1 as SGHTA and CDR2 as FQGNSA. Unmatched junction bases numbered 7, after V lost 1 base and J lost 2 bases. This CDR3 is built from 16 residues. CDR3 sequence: CASSLVWSSGQETQYF. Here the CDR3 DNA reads TGTGCCAGCAGCTTAGTGTGGTCTAGCGGACAAGAGACCCAGTACTTC. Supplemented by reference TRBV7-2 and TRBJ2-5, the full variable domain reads GAGVSQSPSNKVTEKGKDVELRCDPISGHTALYWYRQSLGQGLEFLIYFQGNSAPDKSGLPSDRFSAERTGGSVSTLTIQRTQQEDSAVYLCASSLVWSSGQETQYFGPGTRLLVL.

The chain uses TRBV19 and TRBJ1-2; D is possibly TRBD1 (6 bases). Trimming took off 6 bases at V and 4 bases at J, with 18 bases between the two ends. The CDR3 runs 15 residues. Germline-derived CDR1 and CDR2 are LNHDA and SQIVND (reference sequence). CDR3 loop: CASSTTGMGAYGYTF. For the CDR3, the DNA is TGTGCCAGTAGCACCACAGGGATGGGGGCCTATGGCTACACCTTC.

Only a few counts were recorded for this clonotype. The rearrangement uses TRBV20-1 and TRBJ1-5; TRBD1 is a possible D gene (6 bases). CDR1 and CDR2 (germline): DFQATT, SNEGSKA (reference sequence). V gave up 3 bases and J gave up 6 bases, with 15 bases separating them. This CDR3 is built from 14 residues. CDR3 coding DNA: TGCAGTGCTAGCTGGCAGGGGAGGAGTCAGCCCCAGCATTTT. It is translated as CSASWQGRSQPQHF.

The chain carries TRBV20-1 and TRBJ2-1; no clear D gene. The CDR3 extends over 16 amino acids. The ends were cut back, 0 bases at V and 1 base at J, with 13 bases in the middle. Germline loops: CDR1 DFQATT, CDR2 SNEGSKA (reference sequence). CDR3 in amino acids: CSARDQDGRSYNEQFF. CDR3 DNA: TGCAGTGCTAGAGATCAGGACGGGCGGTCCTACAATGAGCAGTTCTTC.